This record covers a single T cell receptor (beta chain). Antigen: not known. This entry comes from a study of cytomegalovirus exposure and HLA in healthy donors. Findings and caveats of the study: For presence/absence analyses, sequencing depth was assumed to be roughly uniform across donors. Most of the TCR beta V segments (in an earlier analysis) were productive either about 87% or about 30% of the time.

The V gene's germline CDR1 is GTSNPN and CDR2 SVGIG (reference sequence). Trimming took 1 base from V and 5 from J, leaving 2 bases between them. The CDR3 sequence is 10 residues long. Researchers ran the PCR with 60 Vbeta and 13 Jbeta primers. Produced via immunoSEQ multiplex PCR; TCRdb's table is partial and in-frame only. The data contain some 120,000 clones, about 81% of them singletons. At collection, donors were nominally healthy, but unrecorded immune exposures were probable. V and J are TRBV30 and TRBJ2-5; D is ambiguous. The sample consisted of PBMCs. The sequence was collected from a woman aged 30 to 39 in good health and CMV-seronegative. The CDR3, as DNA: TGTGCCTGGAGTGCGGAGACCCAGTACTTC. Its protein is CAWSAETQYF. The full variable domain, in which reference TRBV30 and TRBJ2-5 provide the parts outside the CDR3, is SQTIHQWPATLVQPVGSPLSLECTVEGTSNPNLYWYRQAAGRGLQLLFYSVGIGQISSEVPQNLSASRPQDRQFILSSKKLLLSDSGFYLCAWSAETQYFGPGTRLLVL.